This T cell receptor beta chain was retrieved from a study of read filtering for tumor transcriptome and immune sequencing. From 350 to 500 ng of RNA, a library with molecular barcoded alpha/delta and beta/gamma adaptors was made. TCRdb re-called the reads with MiXCR, one entry per CDR3 protein. The table lists 49,000 or so distinct CDR3 sequences, about an eighth of them singletons. Germline CDR1 GTSNPN, CDR2 SVGIG (reference sequence). CDR3 length: 11 residues. V was cut by 8 bases and J by 5 bases, with 12 bases left in between. At the time of active disease, bone marrow was collected from every patient.

The sample taken for sequencing was a population of CD138-negative cells sorted from bone marrow. The rearrangement uses TRBV30 and TRBJ2-5, with D possibly called TRBD1 or TRBD2 (6 bases each). The sequence was collected from a donor at least 40 years old with multiple myeloma. CDR3 in DNA: TGTGCCGGGGGGCGTAGGGAGACCCAGTACTTC. It is translated as CAGGRRETQYF.